These 18 T cell receptor beta chains were sequenced from one sample in a study of tumor-infiltrating lymphocytes in primary liver carcinoma (dated by TCRdb to the late 2010s). Blood RNA was extracted from unsorted whole blood with TRIzol reagent; germline DNA came from the DNeasy Blood & Tissue kit. Sequenced on an Illumina HiSeq 2500. Starting from 450 to 500 ng total RNA, TCRbeta-specific cDNA was produced by reverse transcription with a constant-region primer and ProtoScript II reverse transcriptase. TCRbeta libraries were built with three nested multiplex PCR rounds, a slightly modified ARM-PCR procedure. Each of the first two PCR rounds ran for 9 to 10 cycles using multiplex TRBV1-TRBV30 forward primers together with a Cbeta reverse primer. The public reads were reprocessed in TCRdb via fastp at Q25 and MiXCR, keeping in-frame beta chains. Every distinct CDR3 protein forms one entry, paired with its most common genes and DNA. The sample table records more than 150,000 distinct CDR3 sequences; approximately 60% of these occur just once. Of the sample, approximately 70% falls within the top ten clones.

Sequencing was performed on peripheral blood. The source is a man between 40 and 49 years old with primary liver carcinoma and hepatitis B virus infection.

This chain links TRBV12-3 or TRBV12-4 with TRBJ2-7, with 8 bases matching TRBD2. V trimming: 7 bases; J trimming: 4 bases; junction bases outside the gene matches: 12. The CDR3 sequence is 15 residues long. The DNA of the CDR3 is TGTGCCAGCACCCCCGGGGGGGGGTCGTCTTACGAGCAGTACTTC. It translates to CASTPGGGSSYEQYF.

In this sample, this clonotype turned up once. At one end, the junction sequence differs from germline, possibly due to a read error. The V and J genes are TRBV4-2 and TRBJ2-2; possibly TRBD2 for D (7 bases). CDR1 is LGHNA and CDR2 is YNFKEQ in the germline V gene. The CDR3 extends over 15 amino acids. The CDR3, as DNA: TGTGTCAGCAGCCGTTTGGGAGGGGACACCGGGGGCCTGTTTTTT. This codes for CVSSRLGGDTGGLFF.

This chain joins TRBV4-2 and TRBJ2-2; D not certain. The germline gives CDR1 LGHNA, CDR2 YNFKEQ. This CDR3 comprises 13 residues. The V and J ends lost 1 base and 3 bases respectively, with 3 bases between them. The CDR3 spells CASSQVDTGELFF. CDR3 nucleotides: TGTGCCAGCAGCCAAGTCGACACCGGGGAGCTGTTTTTT.

Turning to this clonotype: One base away lies a much larger clone, so this may be a sequencing read error. This chain uses TRBV6-1 with TRBJ2-7; D is perhaps TRBD1 (6 bases). Germline lookup yields CDR1 MNHNS and CDR2 SASEGT. V lost 7 bases and J lost 4, with 14 bases in between. CDR3 length: 13 amino acids. CDR3 in DNA: TGTGCCAGCACCCCCGGGACAACTTACGAGCAGTACTTC. It is translated as CASTPGTTYEQYF.

As to this clonotype: A much larger clone differs from this one at a single base, so this may be a read error. CDR3 protein: CTSSLGQPGAYEQYF. In DNA form, the CDR3 reads TGTACCAGCAGCTTAGGACAGCCGGGGGCCTACGAGCAGTACTTC. The chain joins TRBV11-2 to TRBJ2-7, with D perhaps being TRBD1 or TRBD2 (6 bases each). Germline-derived CDR1 and CDR2 are SGHAT and FQNNGV. The CDR3 runs to 15 residues. The complete variable domain, with remaining parts taken from reference TRBV11-2 and TRBJ2-7, reads EAGVAQSPRYKIIEKRQSVAFWCNPISGHATLYWYQQILGQGPKLLIQFQNNGVVDDSQLPKDRFSAERLKGVDSTLKIQPAKLEDSAVYLCTSSLGQPGAYEQYFGPGTRLTVT.

This clonotype was seen only once. This may be a read error, as it is one base from a much larger clone. The gene calls are TRBV29-1 and TRBJ2-2, with D possibly TRBD2 on 5 matching bases. The CDR3 runs to 13 residues. CDR1 is SQVTM and CDR2 is ANQGSEA in the germline V gene. This CDR3 is CSVDSENAGELFF. In DNA form, the CDR3 reads TGCAGCGTTGATAGCGAGAACGCCGGGGAGCTGTTTTTT.

This clonotype appeared many times. The J gene is TRBJ1-4, the V gene TRBV11-2, with 8 bases aligning to TRBD1. This CDR3 is 15 amino acids long. Trimming at V came to 1 base and at J to 6 bases, leaving 4 bases not matched to a gene. CDR1 SGHAT and CDR2 FQNNGV come from the germline V gene. CDR3 coding DNA: TGTGCCAGCAGCTTAGGTGCAGGGGGCTATGAAAAACTGTTTTTT. Translated: CASSLGAGGYEKLFF. Full variable domain (remainder filled in from reference TRBV11-2 and TRBJ1-4): EAGVAQSPRYKIIEKRQSVAFWCNPISGHATLYWYQQILGQGPKLLIQFQNNGVVDDSQLPKDRFSAERLKGVDSTLKIQPAKLEDSAVYLCASSLGAGGYEKLFFGSGTQLSVL.

This clonotype showed up just once. The V call is TRBV29-1, the J call TRBJ1-5; 7 bases align to TRBD1. CDR3 length: 14 residues. Germline CDR1 is SQVTM and CDR2 is ANQGSEA. V lost 6 bases to trimming and J lost 4 bases; unmatched junction nucleotides: 9. The CDR3 DNA reads as TGCAGCGTGTCGACCGAGACAGGGAATCAGCCCCAGCATTTT. The encoded protein is CSVSTETGNQPQHF.

This clonotype has just a few counts. The chain recombines TRBV4-1 with TRBJ2-3; 9 bases fit TRBD2. CDR3 length: 16 residues. V shed 0 bases, J shed 1 base, and the junction held 2 bases outside the gene matches. Germline values: CDR1 MGHRA, CDR2 YSYEKL. The CDR3 loop reads CASSQEVAGGTDTQYF. As DNA, the CDR3 is TGCGCCAGCAGCCAAGAGGTAGCGGGGGGCACAGATACGCAGTATTTT.

Notes on this clonotype: A junction boundary mismatches the germline segment, possibly from a read error. This chain links TRBV28 with TRBJ2-7; D call uncertain. Germline loops: CDR1 MDHEN, CDR2 SYDVKM. This CDR3 has 13 amino acids. CDR3 amino acids: CASSPPSSYKQYF. CDR3 nucleotide sequence: TGTGCCAGCAGCCCCCCAAGCTCCTACAAGCAGTACTTC.

About this clonotype: Compared with germline, one end of the junction differs, possibly owing to a read error. This chain uses TRBV6-2 or TRBV6-3 with TRBJ2-1; 7 bases are shared with TRBD2. This CDR3 is built from 16 residues. Per the germline V gene, CDR1 is MNHEY and CDR2 is SVGEGT. The CDR3, as DNA: TGTTCCAGCAGGGCGCCGGCTGCGGGAGCCGGCAATGAGCAGTTCTTC. Translating it yields CSSRAPAAGAGNEQFF.

The chain recombines TRBV6-5 with TRBJ2-3; 9 positions match TRBD2. The CDR3 loop spans 17 amino acids. Germline lookup yields CDR1 MNHEY and CDR2 SVGAGI. V shed 1 base and J 3 bases; nucleotides not matched to a gene: 8. CDR3 protein: CASSYYGGRARTDTQYF. The CDR3 DNA is TGTGCCAGCAGTTACTACGGCGGGAGGGCCCGGACAGATACGCAGTATTTT.

This clonotype was seen only a few times. This rearrangement joins TRBV29-1 to TRBJ2-3, with D possibly matching TRBD2 (5 bases). The CDR3 runs to 15 residues. CDR1 SQVTM and CDR2 ANQGSEA come from the germline V gene. Trimming took 4 bases from V and 1 from J, leaving 15 bases between them. CDR3 protein: CSVGGPGSGTDTQYF. The CDR3 DNA reads as TGCAGCGTTGGAGGGCCAGGATCGGGCACAGATACGCAGTATTTT.

The chain has TRBV6-1 and TRBJ2-7; D gene unclear. V shed 2 bases and J shed 1 base, with 6 bases lying between them. This CDR3 has 13 amino acids. In germline, CDR1 is MNHNS, CDR2 SASEGT. The CDR3 sequence is CASSEPPSYEQYF. CDR3 nucleotides: TGTGCCAGCAGTGAACCCCCATCCTACGAGCAGTACTTC.

The V call is TRBV6-5, the J call TRBJ2-5, with 7 positions matching TRBD2. The ends lost 6 bases at V and 2 bases at J; junction bases unmatched: 9. CDR3 length: 15 residues. In germline, CDR1 is MNHEY, CDR2 SVGAGI. The CDR3 DNA sequence: TGTGCCAGCAGATCCCGGTTGGGGGGGCAAGAGACCCAGTACTTC. It yields the protein CASRSRLGGQETQYF.

The chain is built from TRBV6-5 and TRBJ2-7; D not resolved. This CDR3 is built from 13 residues. CDR1 is MNHEY, CDR2 SVGAGI, per germline. V gave up 0 bases and J gave up 11 bases, with 14 bases separating them. For the CDR3, the DNA is TGTGCCAGCAGTTACTCGAGGTACGACCAGGAGTACTTC. Translation: CASSYSRYDQEYF.

This clonotype was counted a few times. A much larger clone lies a single base off, so this may be a read error. V and J are TRBV11-2 and TRBJ2-1, with D possibly being TRBD2 (6 bases). From germline, CDR1 is SGHAT and CDR2 FQNNGV. V was shortened by 9 bases and J by 4 bases, with 10 bases between the two germline ends. CDR3 length equals 12 residues. The CDR3 is CARGGVYNEQFF. The DNA for the CDR3 is TGTGCCAGGGGGGGAGTATACAATGAGCAGTTCTTC.

This rearrangement joins TRBV10-3 to TRBJ2-3; TRBD2 agrees at 8 bases. Germline V gene lookup returns CDR1 ENHRY and CDR2 SYGVKD. This CDR3 is built from 19 residues. After removal of 0 bases from V and 6 bases from J, the junction contained 17 bases not matched to a gene. In DNA form, the CDR3 reads TGTGCCATCAGTGAGTCTGGTAGCGGGAAGGCCTATAGGGTGGATACGCAGTATTTT. Protein: CAISESGSGKAYRVDTQYF.